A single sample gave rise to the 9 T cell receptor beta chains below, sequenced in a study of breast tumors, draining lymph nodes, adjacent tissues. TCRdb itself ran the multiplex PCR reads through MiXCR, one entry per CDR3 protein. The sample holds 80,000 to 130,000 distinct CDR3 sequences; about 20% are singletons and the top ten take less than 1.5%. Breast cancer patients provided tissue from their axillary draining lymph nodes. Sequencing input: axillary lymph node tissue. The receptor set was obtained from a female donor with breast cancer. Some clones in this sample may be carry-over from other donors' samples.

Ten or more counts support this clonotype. In DNA, the CDR3 is TGCAGTGCTAGGACAAAACCGAACACCGGGGAGCTGTTTTTT. It yields the protein CSARTKPNTGELFF. The rearrangement links TRBV20-1 to TRBJ2-2; D is unresolved. The CDR3 spans 14 residues. The germline gives CDR1 DFQATT, CDR2 SNEGSKA (reference sequence). Trimming stripped 3 bases from V and 0 bases from J, with 8 bases between.

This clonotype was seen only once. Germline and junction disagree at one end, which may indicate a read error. The CDR3 nucleotides are TGCCGTGCTAGAGACCCTGGGACAGGGGATGGCTATGGCTACACCTTC. Its translation is CRARDPGTGDGYGYTF. The J gene is TRBJ1-2, the V gene TRBV20-1; 10 nucleotides agree with TRBD1. Germline CDR1 reads DFQATT; CDR2 reads SNEGSKA (reference sequence). The CDR3 has 16 amino acids.

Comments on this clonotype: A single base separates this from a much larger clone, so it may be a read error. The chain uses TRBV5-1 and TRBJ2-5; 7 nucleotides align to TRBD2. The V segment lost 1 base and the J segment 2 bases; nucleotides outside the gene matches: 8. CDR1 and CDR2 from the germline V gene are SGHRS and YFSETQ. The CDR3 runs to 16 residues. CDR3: CASSLSGTFPQETQYF. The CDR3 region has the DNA TGCGCCAGCAGCTTGAGCGGGACGTTCCCTCAAGAGACCCAGTACTTC.

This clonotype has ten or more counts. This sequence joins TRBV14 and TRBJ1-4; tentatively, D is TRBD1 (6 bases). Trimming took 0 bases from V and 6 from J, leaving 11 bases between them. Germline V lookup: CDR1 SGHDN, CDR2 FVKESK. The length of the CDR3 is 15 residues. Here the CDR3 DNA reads TGTGCCAGCAGCCAAGATTTGGGGGCGCATGAAAAACTGTTTTTT. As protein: CASSQDLGAHEKLFF.

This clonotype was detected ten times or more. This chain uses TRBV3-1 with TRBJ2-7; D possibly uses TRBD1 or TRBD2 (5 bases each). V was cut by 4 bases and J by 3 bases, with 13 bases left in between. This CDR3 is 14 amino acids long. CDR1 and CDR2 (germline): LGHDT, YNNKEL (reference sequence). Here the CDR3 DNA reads TGTGCCAGCAGCCCCCGGGACGGCCACTACGAGCAGTACTTC. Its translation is CASSPRDGHYEQYF.

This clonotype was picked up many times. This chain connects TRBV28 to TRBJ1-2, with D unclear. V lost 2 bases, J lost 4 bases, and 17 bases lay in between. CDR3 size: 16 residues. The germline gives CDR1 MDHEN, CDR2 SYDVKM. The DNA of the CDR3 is TGTGCCAGCAGTTTACCCACAGAGGGCGCGGGCTATGGCTACACCTTC. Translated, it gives CASSLPTEGAGYGYTF.

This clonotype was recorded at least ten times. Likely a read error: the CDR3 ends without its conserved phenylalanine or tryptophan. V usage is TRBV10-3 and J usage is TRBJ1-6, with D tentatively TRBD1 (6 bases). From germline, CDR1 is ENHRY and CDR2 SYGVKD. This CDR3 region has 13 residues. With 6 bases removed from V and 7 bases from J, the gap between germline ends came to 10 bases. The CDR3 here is CAISRDKNSPLHL. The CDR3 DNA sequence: TGTGCCATCAGCCGGGACAAAAATTCACCCCTCCACCTT.

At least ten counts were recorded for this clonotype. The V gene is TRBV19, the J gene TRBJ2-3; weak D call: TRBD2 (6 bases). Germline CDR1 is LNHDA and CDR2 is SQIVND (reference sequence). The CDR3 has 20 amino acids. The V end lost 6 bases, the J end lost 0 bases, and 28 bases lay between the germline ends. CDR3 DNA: TGTGCCAGTAGCATCGGGGCTAGCGTCCGATATGTTTCTAGCACAGATACGCAGTATTTT. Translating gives CASSIGASVRYVSSTDTQYF.

Here the CDR3 reads CASSLELDTGELFF. For the CDR3, the DNA is TGCGCCAGCAGCTTGGAGCTGGACACCGGGGAGCTGTTTTTT. The chain recombines TRBV5-1 with TRBJ2-2; D call uncertain. This CDR3 comprises 14 residues. Germline V lookup: CDR1 SGHRS, CDR2 YFSETQ. The V end was cut by 0 bases, the J end by 3 bases, with 6 bases between.